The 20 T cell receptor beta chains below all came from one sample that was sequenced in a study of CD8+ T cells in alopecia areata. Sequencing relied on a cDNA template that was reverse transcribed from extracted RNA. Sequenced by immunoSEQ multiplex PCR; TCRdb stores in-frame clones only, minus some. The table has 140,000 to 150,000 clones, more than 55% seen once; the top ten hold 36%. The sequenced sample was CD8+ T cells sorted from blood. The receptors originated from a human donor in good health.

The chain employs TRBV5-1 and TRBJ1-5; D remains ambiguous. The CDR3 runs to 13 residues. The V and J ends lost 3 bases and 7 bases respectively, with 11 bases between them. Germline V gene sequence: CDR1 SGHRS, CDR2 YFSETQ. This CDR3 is CASSSVPNQPQHF. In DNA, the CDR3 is TGCGCCAGCAGCTCTGTACCCAACCAGCCCCAGCATTTT.

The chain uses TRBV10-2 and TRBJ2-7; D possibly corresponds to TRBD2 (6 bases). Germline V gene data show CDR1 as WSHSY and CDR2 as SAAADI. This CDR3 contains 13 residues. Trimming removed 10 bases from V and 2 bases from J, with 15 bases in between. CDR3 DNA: TGCGCCACTGGAGTGACTAGGACCTACGAGCAGTACTTC. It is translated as CATGVTRTYEQYF.

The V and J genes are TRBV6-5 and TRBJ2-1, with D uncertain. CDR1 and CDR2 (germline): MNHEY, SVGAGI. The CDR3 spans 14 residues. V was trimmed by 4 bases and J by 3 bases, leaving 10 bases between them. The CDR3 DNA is TGTGCCAGCAGTTCGGTGGGCTACTACAATGAGCAGTTCTTC. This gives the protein CASSSVGYYNEQFF.

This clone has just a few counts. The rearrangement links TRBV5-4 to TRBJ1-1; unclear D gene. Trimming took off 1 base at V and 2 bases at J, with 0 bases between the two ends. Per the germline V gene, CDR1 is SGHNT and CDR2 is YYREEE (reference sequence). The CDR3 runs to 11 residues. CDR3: CASSLNTEAFF. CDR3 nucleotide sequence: TGTGCCAGCAGCTTGAACACTGAAGCTTTCTTT.

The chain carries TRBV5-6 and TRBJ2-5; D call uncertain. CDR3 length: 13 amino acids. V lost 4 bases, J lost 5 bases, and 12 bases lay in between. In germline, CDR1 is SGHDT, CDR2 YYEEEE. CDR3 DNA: TGTGCCAGCAGCCACAATAGTGATGAGACCCAGTACTTC. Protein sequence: CASSHNSDETQYF.

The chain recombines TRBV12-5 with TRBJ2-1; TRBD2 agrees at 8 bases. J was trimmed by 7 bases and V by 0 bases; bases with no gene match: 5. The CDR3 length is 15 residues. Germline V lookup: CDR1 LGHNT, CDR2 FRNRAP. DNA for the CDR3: TGTGCTAGTGGTTTGGTACGGACTAGCCAAAATGAGCAGTTCTTC. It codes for CASGLVRTSQNEQFF.

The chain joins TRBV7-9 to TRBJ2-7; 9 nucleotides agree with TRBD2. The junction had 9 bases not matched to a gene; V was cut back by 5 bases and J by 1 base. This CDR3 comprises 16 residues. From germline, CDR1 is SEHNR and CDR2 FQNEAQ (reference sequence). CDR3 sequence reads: CASSPPPLAGSYEQYF. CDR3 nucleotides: TGTGCCAGCAGCCCCCCTCCGCTAGCGGGGTCCTACGAGCAGTACTTC.

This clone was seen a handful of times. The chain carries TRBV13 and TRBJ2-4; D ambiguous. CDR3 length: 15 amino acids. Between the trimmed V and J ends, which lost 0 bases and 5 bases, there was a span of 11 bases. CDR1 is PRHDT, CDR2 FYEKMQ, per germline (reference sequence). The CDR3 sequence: CASSLGEYVQNIQYF. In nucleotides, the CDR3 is TGTGCCAGCAGCTTAGGCGAATATGTCCAAAACATTCAGTACTTC.

In DNA, the CDR3 is TGCAGCGTTGTAGGCAGCACCGGGGAGCTGTTTTTT. Translated, it gives CSVVGSTGELFF. The chain recombines TRBV29-1 with TRBJ2-2; no reliable D call. The CDR3 covers 12 residues. V lost 4 bases and J 4 bases, leaving 7 bases between the germline ends. Germline CDR1 SQVTM, CDR2 ANQGSEA.

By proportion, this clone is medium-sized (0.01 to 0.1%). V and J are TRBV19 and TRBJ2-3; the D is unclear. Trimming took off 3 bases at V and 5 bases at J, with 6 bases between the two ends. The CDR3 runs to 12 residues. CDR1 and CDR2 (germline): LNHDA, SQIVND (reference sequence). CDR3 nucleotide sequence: TGTGCCAGTAGTATCACAGAAGATACGCAGTATTTT. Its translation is CASSITEDTQYF.

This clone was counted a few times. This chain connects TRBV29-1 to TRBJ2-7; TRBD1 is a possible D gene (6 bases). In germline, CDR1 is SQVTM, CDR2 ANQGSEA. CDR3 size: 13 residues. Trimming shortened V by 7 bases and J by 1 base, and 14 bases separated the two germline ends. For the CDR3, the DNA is TGCAGCGCGTATACAGGGAAGTCCTACGAGCAGTACTTC. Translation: CSAYTGKSYEQYF.

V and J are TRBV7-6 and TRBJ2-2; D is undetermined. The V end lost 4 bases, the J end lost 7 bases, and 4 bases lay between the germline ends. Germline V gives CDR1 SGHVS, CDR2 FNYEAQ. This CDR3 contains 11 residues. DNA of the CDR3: TGTGCCAGCAGCTCCAGCGGGGAGCTGTTTTTT. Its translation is CASSSSGELFF. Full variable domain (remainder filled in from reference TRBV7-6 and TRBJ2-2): GAGVSQSPRYKVTKRGQDVALRCDPISGHVSLYWYRQALGQGPEFLTYFNYEAQQDKSGLPNDRFSAERPEGSISTLTIQRTEQRDSAMYRCASSSSGELFFGEGSRLTVL.

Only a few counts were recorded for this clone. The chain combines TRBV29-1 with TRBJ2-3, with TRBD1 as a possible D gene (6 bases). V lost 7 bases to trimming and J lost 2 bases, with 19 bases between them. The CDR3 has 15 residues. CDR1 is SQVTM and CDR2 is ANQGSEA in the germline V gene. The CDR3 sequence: CSAEAGWTDTDTQYF. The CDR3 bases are TGCAGCGCCGAGGCCGGTTGGACAGACACAGATACGCAGTATTTT.

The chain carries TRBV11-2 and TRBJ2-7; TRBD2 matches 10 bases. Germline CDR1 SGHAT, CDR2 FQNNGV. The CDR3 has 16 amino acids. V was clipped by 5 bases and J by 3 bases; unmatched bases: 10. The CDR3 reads CASSRGLAEAGYEQYF. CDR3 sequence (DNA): TGTGCCAGCAGCCGAGGACTAGCGGAGGCCGGCTACGAGCAGTACTTC.

The chain's CDR3 is CASSLEDGTYEQYF. In DNA, the CDR3 is TGTGCCAGCAGCTTGGAAGACGGAACCTACGAGCAGTACTTC. V is TRBV7-9 and J is TRBJ2-7; D remains ambiguous. The CDR3 covers 14 residues. V shed 3 bases and J shed 2 bases, with 11 bases lying between them. CDR1 and CDR2 from the germline V gene are SEHNR and FQNEAQ (reference sequence).

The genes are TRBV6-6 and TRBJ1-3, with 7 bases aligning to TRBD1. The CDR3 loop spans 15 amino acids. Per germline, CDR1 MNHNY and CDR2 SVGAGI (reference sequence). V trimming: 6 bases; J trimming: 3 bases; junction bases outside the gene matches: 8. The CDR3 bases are TGTGCCAGCAGAGAACAGGGGCTGGTTGGAAACACCATATATTTT. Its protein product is CASREQGLVGNTIYF.

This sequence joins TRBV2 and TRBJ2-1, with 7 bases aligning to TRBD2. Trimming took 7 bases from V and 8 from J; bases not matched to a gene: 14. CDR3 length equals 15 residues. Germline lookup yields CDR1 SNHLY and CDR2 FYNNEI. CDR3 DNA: TGTGCCAGCACTGCTTCGGGTGCTGCGGGGGATGAGCAGTTCTTC. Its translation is CASTASGAAGDEQFF. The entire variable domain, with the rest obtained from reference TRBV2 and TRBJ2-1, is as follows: EPEVTQTPSHQVTQMGQEVILRCVPISNHLYFYWYRQILGQKVEFLVSFYNNEISEKSEIFDDQFSVERPDGSNFTLKIRSTKLEDSAMYFCASTASGAAGDEQFFGPGTRLTVL.

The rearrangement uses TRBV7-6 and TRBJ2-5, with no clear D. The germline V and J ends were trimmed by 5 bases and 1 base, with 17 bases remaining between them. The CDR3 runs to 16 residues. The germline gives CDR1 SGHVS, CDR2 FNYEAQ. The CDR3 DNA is TGTGCCAGCAGCCCCACCCTGGGCCTACCCCAAGAGACCCAGTACTTC. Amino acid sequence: CASSPTLGLPQETQYF.

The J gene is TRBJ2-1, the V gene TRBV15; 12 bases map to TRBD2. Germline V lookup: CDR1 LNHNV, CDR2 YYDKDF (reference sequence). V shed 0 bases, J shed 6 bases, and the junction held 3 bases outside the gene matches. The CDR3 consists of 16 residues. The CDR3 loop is CATSRDLAGGGNEQFF. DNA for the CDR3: TGTGCCACCAGCAGAGATCTAGCGGGAGGGGGCAATGAGCAGTTCTTC.

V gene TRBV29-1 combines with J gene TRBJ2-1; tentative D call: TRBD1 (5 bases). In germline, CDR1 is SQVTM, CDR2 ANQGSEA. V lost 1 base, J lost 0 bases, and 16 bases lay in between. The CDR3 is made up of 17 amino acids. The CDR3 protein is CSVEAGHFGSSYNEQFF. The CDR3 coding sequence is TGCAGCGTTGAAGCTGGACATTTTGGCAGCTCCTACAATGAGCAGTTCTTC.